This T cell receptor (beta chain) appears in the sequencing data of a study of identical twins. The trim removed 4 bases at V and 2 bases at J, leaving 12 bases unmatched. The CDR3 spans 17 residues. Germline V lookup: CDR1 SGDLS, CDR2 YYNGEE. Study results and limitations: In monozygotic twins, models underestimated the sharing of out-of-frame TCR alpha. Clonotypes of the beta chain that were abundant in cord blood carried fewer insertions (memory repertoires showed none). The study based its conclusions on cross-sectional statistical analysis and did not follow the same donors.

This clonotype appeared many times. Antigen: not known. Template switching (which added a universal primer site) was used, and cDNA carried unique molecular identifiers. TCRdb re-called the 5' RACE reads through MiXCR, storing one row per CDR3 protein. The sample has 130,000 to 150,000 distinct CDR3 sequences, around 3.4% seen once. This TCR was recovered from a man younger than 30 in good health. Material: memory T cells sorted from blood. The chain links TRBV9 to TRBJ2-1; TRBD2 matches at 7 bases. The CDR3 DNA is TGTGCCAGCAGCCCAGGAGGAGGCGGGACTACCTACAATGAGCAGTTCTTC. Translated: CASSPGGGGTTYNEQFF.